This T cell receptor beta chain appears in the sequencing data of a study of cytomegalovirus exposure and HLA in healthy donors. Study-level points and caveats: The number of N-insertions in an Asian-associated ancestry cluster was reportedly below the 666-donor mean in a later analysis. In vitro checks showed that a few CMV-associated chains really do target CMV antigens. Per a prior analysis, the majority of TCR beta V segments were productive roughly 90% or roughly 30% of the time.

A word on this clone: The antigen is not known.

Deletions cut 4 bases from V and 2 bases from J, with 8 bases between. CDR1 is SGHVS and CDR2 is FNYEAQ in the germline V gene. CDR3 size: 13 residues. PCR primers comprised 60 Vbeta and 13 Jbeta primers. Using immunoSEQ multiplex PCR, the repertoire was profiled, and TCRdb retains in-frame clones only, with some absent. The sample has 150,000 to 200,000 clones, less than 80% seen once; the top ten hold around 0.74%. The TCR comes from a middle-aged woman in good health and CMV-seronegative. Sequencing was performed on PBMCs. The gene calls are TRBV7-6 and TRBJ1-1; the D gene is possibly TRBD1 (6 bases). The CDR3 coding sequence is TGTGCCAGCAGCTGGACAGAAAACACTGAAGCTTTCTTT. As protein: CASSWTENTEAFF. Variable domain in full (rest from reference TRBV7-6 and TRBJ1-1): GAGVSQSPRYKVTKRGQDVALRCDPISGHVSLYWYRQALGQGPEFLTYFNYEAQQDKSGLPNDRFSAERPEGSISTLTIQRTEQRDSAMYRCASSWTENTEAFFGQGTRLTVV.